This paragraph reports one T cell receptor (beta chain). The antigen it binds to is not known. No base-level quality is on record; no much larger clone is a single base apart. From a lookup of the germline V gene (reference sequence), CDR1 and CDR2 are LGHDT and YNNKEL. The CDR3 contains 15 residues, cysteine and phenylalanine counted. Of all the DNA, just the CDR3 is kept, 45 bases in frame from base 1. The junction carries 14 bases between V and J, which are trimmed by 1 base and 5 bases respectively. The source of the sample is a study of T cell responses to AZD1222 COVID-19 vaccine listed by TCRdb under 2021. Background on the whole study: A total of roughly 240 trial participants underwent TCR sequencing, of whom roughly 210 received two doses of AZD1222 and some 25 received two doses of the MenACWY control vaccine. Trial participants were enrolled by age into 18-55, 56-69 and 70-plus year subgroups, with about 150, 28 and 57 TCR-sequenced participants respectively. What the study reported, not specific to this receptor: The 56-69-year group was small, and its depth increase did not reach significance, likely because of low power. Because no samples from the day 14 peak response were available, repertoires could be characterized only after the peak T cell response. A significant rise in spike-specific TCR breadth and depth was observed after two AZD1222 doses relative to day 0 and relative to MenACWY recipients. Conclusions about previously exposed vaccinees are limited because only six or seven AZD1222 recipients were SARS-CoV-2 seropositive at baseline. The vaccine-associated CD4 TCRs covered the entire spike protein, and the dominant responses fell in regions 160-218 and 743-854. Participants were mostly white British, with more females than males. The authors suggested clonal diversity may have been underestimated. Epitopes outside the regions mutated in the B.1.351 and B.1.1.7 variants were reportedly recognized by nearly half of the unique spike-specific TCRs.

This specimen's time point label, interpreted: about 28 days (+/-7) after the second vaccine dose. Because spike-specific TCR depth and breadth did not differ between the two schedules, AZD1222 recipients who got a second dose at roughly 4 weeks were pooled with those who got a second dose at roughly 12 weeks. The vaccinee samples were drawn from two UK trials, COV001 and COV002, one of which was a single-blind randomized controlled phase 2/3 trial testing AZD1222 (ChAdOx1 nCoV-19) in healthy adults. Trial participant PBMC samples were collected at day 0 and day 28 after the second dose for TCRbeta chain sequencing. The CDR3 regions of human TCRbeta chains were subjected to immunosequencing. Per the authors' processing: TCRs in the repertoires were matched against a reference library of SARS-CoV-2-specific TCRs that had been generated with the MIRA antigen-specificity platform. Breadth was defined as the fraction of unique TCRs that were SARS-CoV-2-associated. Depth was defined as the fraction of total T cells that were SARS-CoV-2-associated. Using the MIRA data, each spike-specific TCR was mapped to the spike region that the TCR reacts to and placed in a CD4 or CD8 class. Log10-transformed breadth and depth values were compared by one-way ANOVA with Sidak's multiple comparisons tests. TCRdb took this table from immuneACCESS and kept in-frame rearrangements with V and J called. Such tables lack part of the clones; where checked against another copy, unresolved V genes explain under half of the gap, and the rest is unexplained. V and J calls and clone size come straight from that table; D and trimming were deduced from the DNA. The sample table contains over 55,000 clones; only one count was recorded for around 82% of them. The ten largest make up under 8% of the sample.

The source is an adult who received the AZD1222 COVID-19 vaccine. The chain couples TRBV3-1 (or the pseudogene TRBV3-2) to TRBJ2-5; TRBD2 is a weak D gene call, 6 bases matching. Sequenced material: peripheral blood, taken 28 days after the second AZD1222 dose. Read as DNA, the sequence is TGTGCCAGCAGCCAAGGAGGGGCCGGAGGGGAGACCCAGTACTTC. Its translation is CASSQGGAGGETQYF.